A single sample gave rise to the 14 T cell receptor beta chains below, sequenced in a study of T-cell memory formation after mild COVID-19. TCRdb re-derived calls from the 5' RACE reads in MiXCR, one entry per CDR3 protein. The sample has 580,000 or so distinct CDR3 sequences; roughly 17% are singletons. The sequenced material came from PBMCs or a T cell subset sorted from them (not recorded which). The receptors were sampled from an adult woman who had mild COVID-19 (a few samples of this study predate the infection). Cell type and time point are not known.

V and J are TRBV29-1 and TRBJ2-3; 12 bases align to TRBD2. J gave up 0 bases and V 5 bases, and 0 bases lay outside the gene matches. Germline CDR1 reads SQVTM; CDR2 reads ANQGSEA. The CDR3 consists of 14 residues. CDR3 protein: CSVTSGGSTDTQYF. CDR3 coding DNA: TGCAGCGTTACTAGCGGGGGGAGCACAGATACGCAGTATTTT.

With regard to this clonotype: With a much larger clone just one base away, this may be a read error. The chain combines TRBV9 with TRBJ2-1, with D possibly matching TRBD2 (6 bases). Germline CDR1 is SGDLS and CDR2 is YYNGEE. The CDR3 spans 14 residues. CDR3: CASSVHGGYTEQFF. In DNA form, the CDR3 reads TGTGCCAGCAGCGTACACGGGGGTTACACTGAGCAGTTCTTC. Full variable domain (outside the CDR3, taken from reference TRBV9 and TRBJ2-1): DSGVTQTPKHLITATGQRVTLRCSPRSGDLSVYWYQQSLDQGLQFLIQYYNGEERAKGNILERFSAQQFPDLHSELNLSSLELGDSALYFCASSVHGGYTEQFFGPGTRLTVL.

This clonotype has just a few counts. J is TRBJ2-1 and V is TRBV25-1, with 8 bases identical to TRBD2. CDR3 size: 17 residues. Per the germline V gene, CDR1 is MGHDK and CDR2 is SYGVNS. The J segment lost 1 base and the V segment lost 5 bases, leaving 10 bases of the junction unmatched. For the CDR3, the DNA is TGTGCCAGCAGTCCCCCTCTAGCGGGCGCTTCCTACAATGAGCAGTTCTTC. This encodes CASSPPLAGASYNEQFF.

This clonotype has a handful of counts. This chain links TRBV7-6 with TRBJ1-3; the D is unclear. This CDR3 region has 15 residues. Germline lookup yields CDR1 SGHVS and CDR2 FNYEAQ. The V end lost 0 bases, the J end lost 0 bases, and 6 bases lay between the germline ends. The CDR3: CASSLAASSGNTIYF. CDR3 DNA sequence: TGTGCCAGCAGCTTAGCGGCCAGCTCTGGAAACACCATATATTTT.

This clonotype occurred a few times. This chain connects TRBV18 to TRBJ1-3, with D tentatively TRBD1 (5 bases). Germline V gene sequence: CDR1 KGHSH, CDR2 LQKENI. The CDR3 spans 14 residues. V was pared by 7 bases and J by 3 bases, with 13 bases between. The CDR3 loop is CASFVGTGGNTIYF. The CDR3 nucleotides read TGTGCCAGCTTCGTCGGGACGGGTGGAAACACCATATATTTT.

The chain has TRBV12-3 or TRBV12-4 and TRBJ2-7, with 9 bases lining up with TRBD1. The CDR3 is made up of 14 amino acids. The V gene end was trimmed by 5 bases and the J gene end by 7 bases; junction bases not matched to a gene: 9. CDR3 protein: CASSPGQGPTEQYF. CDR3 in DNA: TGTGCCAGCAGTCCGGGACAGGGACCTACGGAGCAGTACTTC.

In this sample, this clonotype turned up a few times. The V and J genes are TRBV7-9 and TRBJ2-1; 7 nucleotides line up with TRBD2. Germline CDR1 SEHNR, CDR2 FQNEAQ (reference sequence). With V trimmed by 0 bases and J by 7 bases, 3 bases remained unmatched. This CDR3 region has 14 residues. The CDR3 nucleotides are TGTGCCAGCAGCTTAGCGACTAGCAGGAATGAGCAGTTCTTC. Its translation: CASSLATSRNEQFF.

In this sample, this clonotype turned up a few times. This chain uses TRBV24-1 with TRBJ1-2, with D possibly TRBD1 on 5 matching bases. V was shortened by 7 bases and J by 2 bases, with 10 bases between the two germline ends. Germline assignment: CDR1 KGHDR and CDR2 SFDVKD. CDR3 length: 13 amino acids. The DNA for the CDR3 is TGTGCCACCAGCCTGACAGCCAACTATGGCTACACCTTC. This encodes CATSLTANYGYTF.

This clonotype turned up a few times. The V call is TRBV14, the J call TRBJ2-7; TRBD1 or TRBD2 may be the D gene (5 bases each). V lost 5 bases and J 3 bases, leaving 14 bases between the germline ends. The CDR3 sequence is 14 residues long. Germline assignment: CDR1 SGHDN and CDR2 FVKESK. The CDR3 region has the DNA TGTGCCAGCAGCGGGGACGAGCCTGGCTACGAGCAGTACTTC. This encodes CASSGDEPGYEQYF.

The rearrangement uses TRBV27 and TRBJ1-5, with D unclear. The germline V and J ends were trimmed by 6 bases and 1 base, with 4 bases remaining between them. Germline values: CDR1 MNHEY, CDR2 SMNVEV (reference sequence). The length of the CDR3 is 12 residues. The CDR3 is CASRESNQPQHF. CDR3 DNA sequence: TGTGCCAGCAGGGAAAGCAATCAGCCCCAGCATTTT.

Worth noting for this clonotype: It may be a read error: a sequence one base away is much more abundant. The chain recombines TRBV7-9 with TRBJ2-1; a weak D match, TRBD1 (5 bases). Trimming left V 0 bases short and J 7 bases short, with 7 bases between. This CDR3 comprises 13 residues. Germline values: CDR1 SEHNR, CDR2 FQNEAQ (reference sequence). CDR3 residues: CASSLATVNEQFF. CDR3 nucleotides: TGTGCCAGCAGCTTAGCGACAGTTAATGAGCAGTTCTTC.

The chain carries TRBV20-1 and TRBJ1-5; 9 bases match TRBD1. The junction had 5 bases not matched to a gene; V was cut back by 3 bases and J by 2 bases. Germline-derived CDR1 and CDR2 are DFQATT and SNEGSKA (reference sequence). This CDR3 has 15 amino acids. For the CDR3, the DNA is TGCAGTGCTAGCAGGACAGGGGTAGGCAATCAGCCCCAGCATTTT. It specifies CSASRTGVGNQPQHF.

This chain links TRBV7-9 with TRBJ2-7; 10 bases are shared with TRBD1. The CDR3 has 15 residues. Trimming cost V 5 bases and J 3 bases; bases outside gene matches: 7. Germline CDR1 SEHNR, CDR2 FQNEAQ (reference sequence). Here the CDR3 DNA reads TGTGCCAGCAGCGACCGGGACAGGGGAAACTACGAGCAGTACTTC. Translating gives CASSDRDRGNYEQYF.

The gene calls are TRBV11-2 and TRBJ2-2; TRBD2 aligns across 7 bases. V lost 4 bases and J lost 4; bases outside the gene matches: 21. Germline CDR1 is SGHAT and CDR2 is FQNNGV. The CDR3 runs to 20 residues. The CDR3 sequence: CASSYSGLVFGLRVTGELFF. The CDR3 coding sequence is TGTGCCAGCAGCTATTCCGGACTAGTGTTCGGTTTAAGGGTCACCGGGGAGCTGTTTTTT.